The rows below give T cell receptor beta chains drawn from one sample of a study of tissue T cells after allogeneic stem cell transplantation. TCRdb's copy holds only in-frame clones and misses some; the assay was immunoSEQ multiplex PCR. The sample contains thousands of clones, 65% of which appear only once. The sample in question was duodenal tissue, obtained at autopsy. Source of these receptors: a male patient at least 60 years old with steroid-refractory graft-versus-host disease after an allogeneic stem cell transplant. Among the T cells, some may be from the graft donor. The CDR3 runs from the conserved cysteine through the conserved F or W. The D gene is left open where the match is weak. A clone size is listed for some rows: how often the clone was seen (once, few, many), or a class if it is expanded.

v_call	j_call	d_call	clone_size	cdr3_aa	cdr3_nt
TRBV6-1	TRBJ2-2	-	few	CASSEAEVGRWADKKPNTGELFF	TGTGCCAGCAGTGAAGCAGAAGTAGGGCGATGGGCGGATAAAAAACCGAACACCGGGGAGCTGTTTTTT
TRBV19	TRBJ1-4	-	-	CASSPEGVEKLFF	TGTGCCAGTAGCCCCGAGGGTGTTGAAAAACTGTTTTTT
TRBV19	TRBJ1-5	-	large	CASSISWQELNQPQHF	TGTGCCAGTAGTATCTCCTGGCAAGAACTAAATCAGCCCCAGCATTTT
TRBV19	TRBJ2-7	TRBD1	-	CASSFLGQASYEQYF	TGTGCCAGTAGTTTCCTGGGACAGGCCTCCTACGAGCAGTACTTC
TRBV13	TRBJ2-1	-	-	CASRGPGGWDEQFF	TGTGCCAGCCGGGGGCCTGGGGGGTGGGATGAGCAGTTCTTC
TRBV7-9	TRBJ1-2	-	large	CASSSSGVDYGYTF	TGTGCCAGCAGCTCAAGTGGGGTCGACTATGGCTACACCTTC
TRBV4-3	TRBJ1-1	TRBD1	-	CASSQGTGRAFF	TGCGCCAGCAGCCAAGGGACAGGGAGAGCTTTCTTT
TRBV4-2	TRBJ2-2	TRBD2	-	CASSQSTSGGYTGELFF	TGTGCCAGCAGCCAGTCGACTAGCGGGGGATACACCGGGGAGCTGTTTTTT
TRBV12-3/TRBV12-4	TRBJ2-1	-	few	CASSLGPNNEQFF	TGTGCCAGCAGTTTGGGGCCAAACAATGAGCAGTTCTTC
TRBV7-2	TRBJ1-6	-	-	CASSSGGNYNSPLHF	TGTGCCAGCAGCTCCGGAGGGAATTATAATTCACCCCTCCACTTT
TRBV29-1	TRBJ2-1	TRBD1	-	CSAITPGTGLYNEQFF	TGCAGCGCCATAACTCCCGGGACAGGGCTATACAATGAGCAGTTCTTC
TRBV4-1	TRBJ2-1	-	-	CASSQVWRGDAEQFF	TGCGCCAGCAGCCAAGTATGGCGGGGAGACGCTGAGCAGTTCTTC
TRBV5-8	TRBJ1-6	-	few	CASSLKGGNSPLHF	TGTGCCAGCAGCTTGAAAGGGGGAAATTCACCCCTCCACTTT
TRBV12-5	TRBJ2-2	-	medium-sized	CASGPILRLGELFF	TGTGCTAGTGGCCCAATTCTACGGTTAGGGGAGCTGTTTTTT
TRBV3-1/TRBV3-2	TRBJ2-5	-	-	CASEKRGFTETQYF	TGTGCCAGCGAGAAGAGAGGTTTTACGGAGACCCAGTACTTC
TRBV6-5	TRBJ1-4	TRBD1	-	CASSSQGEGVKLFF	TGTGCCAGCAGTTCACAGGGGGAAGGGGTAAAACTGTTTTTT
TRBV19	TRBJ2-1	TRBD1	-	CASKPGQGNNEQFF	TGTGCCAGTAAACCGGGACAGGGGAACAATGAGCAGTTCTTC
TRBV7-8	TRBJ1-1	-	-	CASSLERRNTEAFF	TGTGCCAGCAGCTTAGAACGGAGGAACACTGAAGCTTTCTTT
TRBV6-5	TRBJ2-7	-	-	CASRGAARDEQYF	TGTGCCAGCAGAGGGGCCGCCCGCGACGAGCAGTACTTC
TRBV3-1/TRBV3-2	TRBJ2-7	-	-	CASSQGERAYEQYF	TGTGCCAGCAGCCAAGGGGAAAGAGCCTACGAGCAGTACTTC
TRBV29-1	TRBJ2-6	-	once	CSVSPLTGPASGANVLTF	TGCAGCGTTTCCCCCTTGACAGGACCCGCCTCTGGGGCCAACGTCCTGACTTTC
TRBV6-2/TRBV6-3	TRBJ2-7	-	-	CASSYYGGSAHHSYEQYF	TGTGCCAGCAGTTACTATGGCGGCTCAGCTCACCACTCCTACGAGCAGTACTTC
TRBV3-1/TRBV3-2	TRBJ2-1	-	-	CASSQQQGSYNEQFF	TGTGCCAGCAGCCAACAACAGGGCTCCTACAATGAGCAGTTCTTC
TRBV7-8	TRBJ1-2	TRBD1	-	CASSLVGQPDGYTF	TGTGCCAGCAGCTTAGTGGGACAGCCGGATGGCTACACCTTC
TRBV5-1	TRBJ2-2	TRBD1	-	CASSLLIGGATGELFF	TGCGCCAGCAGCTTACTCATAGGGGGCGCCACCGGGGAGCTGTTTTTT
TRBV19	TRBJ1-2	-	-	CASSLGFGYGYTF	TGTGCCAGTAGTTTGGGTTTTGGTTATGGCTACACCTTC
TRBV10-3	TRBJ2-3	-	-	CAISEGRVTRSSTDTQYF	TGTGCCATCAGTGAAGGCAGGGTAACCCGCTCTAGCACAGATACGCAGTATTTT
TRBV18	TRBJ2-7	TRBD1	-	CASSLAGTGTYEQYF	TGTGCCAGCTCACTTGCCGGGACAGGGACCTACGAGCAGTACTTC
TRBV5-5	TRBJ1-4	-	-	CASSFRGEKLFF	TGTGCCAGCAGCTTCCGGGGAGAAAAACTGTTTTTT
TRBV14	TRBJ2-1	-	-	CASSQQGRGYNEQFF	TGTGCCAGCAGCCAACAAGGCAGAGGCTACAATGAGCAGTTCTTC
TRBV19	TRBJ1-4	TRBD1	-	CASDRGRETNEKLFF	TGTGCCAGTGACAGGGGGCGAGAAACTAATGAAAAACTGTTTTTT
TRBV7-8	TRBJ1-1	-	-	CASSLVGGGAEAFF	TGTGCCAGCAGCTTAGTTGGGGGAGGTGCTGAAGCTTTCTTT
TRBV19	TRBJ1-1	-	-	CASSWTEATEAFF	TGTGCCAGTAGCTGGACAGAAGCAACTGAAGCTTTCTTT
TRBV2	TRBJ2-7	-	-	CASGRNSYEQYF	TGTGCCAGCGGGCGGAACTCCTACGAGCAGTACTTC
TRBV6-5	TRBJ2-2	-	-	CASSYWGRRTGELFF	TGTGCCAGCAGTTACTGGGGGCGACGGACCGGGGAGCTGTTTTTT
TRBV7-6	TRBJ2-5	-	-	CASSSQETQYF	TGTGCCAGCAGCTCCCAAGAGACCCAGTACTTC
TRBV5-6	TRBJ2-1	-	-	CASSPGSRGFSYNEQFF	TGTGCCAGCAGCCCGGGCTCCAGGGGATTCTCCTACAATGAGCAGTTCTTC
TRBV5-1	TRBJ2-2	TRBD1	-	CASTSGGLGTGELFF	TGCGCCAGCACCTCAGGGGGCCTGGGGACCGGGGAGCTGTTTTTT